This T cell receptor beta chain is drawn from a study of shared clonotypes between healthy human individuals. The wider study: Serving as donors were a couple of women and three men, whose ages spanned 18 to 49.

Clones were sequenced by immunoSEQ multiplex PCR, and TCRdb holds only the in-frame ones, with some missing. The sample holds about a million clones, about three quarters seen once. Each donor was a Caucasian adult residing in Nashville, Tennessee. V lost 3 bases to trimming and J lost 2 bases; unmatched junction nucleotides: 3. This CDR3 is built from 15 residues. Germline lookup yields CDR1 SGHTA and CDR2 FQGNSA. The specimen was memory CD4+ T cells sorted from blood. As to subset: CD45RA-negative fraction. The clonotype was recovered from a man aged 18 to 35 in good health. V is TRBV7-2 and J is TRBJ2-7; TRBD1 aligns across 11 bases. The CDR3 DNA follows: TGTGCCAGCAGCTTCGGGACAGGGGGTACCTACGAGCAGTACTTC. Protein product: CASSFGTGGTYEQYF. The variable domain in full, with the rest retrieved from reference TRBV7-2 and TRBJ2-7, is GAGVSQSPSNKVTEKGKDVELRCDPISGHTALYWYRQSLGQGLEFLIYFQGNSAPDKSGLPSDRFSAERTGGSVSTLTIQRTQQEDSAVYLCASSFGTGGTYEQYFGPGTRLTVT.